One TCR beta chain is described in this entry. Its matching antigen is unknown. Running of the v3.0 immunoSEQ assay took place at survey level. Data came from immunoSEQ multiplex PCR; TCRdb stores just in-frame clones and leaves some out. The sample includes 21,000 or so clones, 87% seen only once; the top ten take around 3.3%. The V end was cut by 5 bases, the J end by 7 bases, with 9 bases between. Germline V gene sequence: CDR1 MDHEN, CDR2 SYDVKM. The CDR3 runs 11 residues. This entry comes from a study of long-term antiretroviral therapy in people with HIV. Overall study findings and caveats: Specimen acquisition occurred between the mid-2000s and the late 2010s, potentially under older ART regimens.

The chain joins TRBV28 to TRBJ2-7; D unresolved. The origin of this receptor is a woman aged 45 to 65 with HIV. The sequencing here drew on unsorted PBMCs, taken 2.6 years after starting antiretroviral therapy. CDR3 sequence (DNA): TGTGCCAGCAGTACCAATTTTGAGCAGTACTTC. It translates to CASSTNFEQYF.